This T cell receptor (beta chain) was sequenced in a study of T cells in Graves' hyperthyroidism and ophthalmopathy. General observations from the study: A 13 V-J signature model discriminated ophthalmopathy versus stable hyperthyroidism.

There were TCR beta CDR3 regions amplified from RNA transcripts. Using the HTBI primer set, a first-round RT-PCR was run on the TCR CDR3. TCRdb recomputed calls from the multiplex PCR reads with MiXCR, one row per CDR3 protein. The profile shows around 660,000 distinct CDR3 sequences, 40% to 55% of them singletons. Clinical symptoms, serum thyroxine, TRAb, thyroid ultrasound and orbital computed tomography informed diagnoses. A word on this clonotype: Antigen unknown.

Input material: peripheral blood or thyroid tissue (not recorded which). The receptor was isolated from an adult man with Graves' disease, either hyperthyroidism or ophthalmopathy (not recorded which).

As DNA, the CDR3 is TGTGCCAGCAGCTTAGTCAGGGCTTGGGACACTGAAGCTTTCTTT. It specifies CASSLVRAWDTEAFF. This rearrangement joins TRBV7-9 to TRBJ1-1; tentatively, D is TRBD1 (5 bases). V lost 1 base to trimming and J lost 3 bases, with 12 bases between them. Per the germline V gene, CDR1 is SEHNR and CDR2 is FQNEAQ (reference sequence). The CDR3 sequence is 15 residues long.